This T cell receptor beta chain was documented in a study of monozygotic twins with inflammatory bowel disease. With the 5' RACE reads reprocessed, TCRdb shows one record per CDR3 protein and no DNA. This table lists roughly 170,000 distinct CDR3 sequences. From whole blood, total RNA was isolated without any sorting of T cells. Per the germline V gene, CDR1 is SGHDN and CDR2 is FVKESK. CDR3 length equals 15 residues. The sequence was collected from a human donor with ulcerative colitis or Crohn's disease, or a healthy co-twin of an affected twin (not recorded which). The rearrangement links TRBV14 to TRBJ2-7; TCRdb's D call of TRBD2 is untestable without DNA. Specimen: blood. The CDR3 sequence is CASSQESGLSYEQYF.